A single sample gave rise to the 12 T cell receptor beta chains below, sequenced in a study of T cells after yellow fever vaccination. A single record per CDR3 protein comes from TCRdb applying MiXCR to the 5' RACE reads. The data show 500,000 to 550,000 distinct CDR3 sequences, just over 20% seen once. Sample: PBMCs, taken approximately 22 days after the first yellow fever vaccination. These receptors came from a young man who received the YFV17D yellow fever vaccine.

The chain combines TRBV4-1 with TRBJ2-3; D might be TRBD1 (6 bases). The CDR3 has 15 residues. The germline gives CDR1 MGHRA, CDR2 YSYEKL. Trimming pared 3 bases from V and 3 bases from J, leaving 13 bases between. CDR3 in DNA: TGCGCCAGCAGCCAGGGGGCCAGGGATACAGATACGCAGTATTTT. Its protein is CASSQGARDTDTQYF.

V usage is TRBV12-3 or TRBV12-4 and J usage is TRBJ1-5; the D is unclear. The CDR3 is made up of 12 amino acids. V was pared by 7 bases and J by 9 bases, with 13 bases between. Here the CDR3 reads CASTSGLAPQHF. As DNA, the CDR3 is TGTGCCAGCACCTCCGGGCTCGCGCCCCAGCATTTT.

This clonotype appeared a few times. The chain links TRBV5-5 to TRBJ2-1, with 11 bases lining up with TRBD2. Germline CDR1 and CDR2: SGHKS and YYEKEE (reference sequence). Trimming at V came to 2 bases and at J to 8 bases, leaving 6 bases not matched to a gene. This CDR3 is built from 15 residues. The CDR3 nucleotides are TGTGCCAGCAGCTTAATTAGCGGGGGGGCCGATGAGCAGTTCTTC. It yields the protein CASSLISGGADEQFF.

This clonotype showed up just a few times. The chain carries TRBV10-3 and TRBJ2-6, with TRBD1 matching over 8 bases. CDR3 length: 18 residues. Germline lookup yields CDR1 ENHRY and CDR2 SYGVKD. After removal of 2 bases from V and 0 bases from J, the junction contained 6 bases not matched to a gene. The chain's CDR3 is CAISEPTGVPSGANVLTF. The CDR3 bases are TGTGCCATCAGTGAGCCGACAGGGGTCCCCTCTGGGGCCAACGTCCTGACTTTC.

This clonotype has only a few counts. The chain combines TRBV12-3 or TRBV12-4 with TRBJ1-1; a weak D match, TRBD1 (5 bases). V was cut by 7 bases and J by 1 base, with 10 bases left in between. The CDR3 contains 13 residues. CDR3 loop: CASTGTENTEAFF. DNA for the CDR3: TGTGCCAGCACCGGGACGGAGAACACTGAAGCTTTCTTT.

The rearrangement joins TRBV28 to TRBJ1-5, with D possibly TRBD1 on 6 matching bases. CDR1 and CDR2 from the germline V gene are MDHEN and SYDVKM. V was trimmed by 11 bases and J by 2 bases, leaving 19 bases between them. The length of the CDR3 is 15 residues. The CDR3 loop reads CAGRGGAMGNQPQHF. The CDR3 DNA sequence: TGTGCCGGTCGAGGGGGGGCGATGGGCAATCAGCCCCAGCATTTT. Variable domain in full (rest from reference TRBV28 and TRBJ1-5): DVKVTQSSRYLVKRTGEKVFLECVQDMDHENMFWYRQDPGLGLRLIYFSYDVKMKEKGDIPEGYSVSREKKERFSLILESASTNQTSMYLCAGRGGAMGNQPQHFGDGTRLSIL.

The chain links TRBV4-3 to TRBJ2-2; perhaps TRBD2 as D (6 bases). With 4 bases removed from V and 6 bases from J, the gap between germline ends came to 15 bases. CDR1 and CDR2 from the germline V gene are LGHNA and YSLEER. This CDR3 has 15 residues. DNA for the CDR3: TGCGCCAGCAGCCCCCCACCGGAGGGATCCGGGGAGCTGTTTTTT. It yields the protein CASSPPPEGSGELFF.

V gene TRBV5-1 combines with J gene TRBJ1-1; perhaps TRBD1 as D (5 bases). The V end was cut by 4 bases, the J end by 3 bases, with 16 bases between. CDR1 SGHRS and CDR2 YFSETQ come from the germline V gene. This CDR3 is 15 amino acids long. The DNA of the CDR3 is TGCGCCAGCAGCCCTACGACATTGGGGGACACTGAAGCTTTCTTT. It encodes CASSPTTLGDTEAFF.

This clonotype came up a few times. The CDR3 DNA sequence: TGTGCCAGCAGTTTAGGGCAGGGATCTGCGAATCAGCCCCAGCATTTT. This translates into CASSLGQGSANQPQHF. This sequence joins TRBV28 and TRBJ1-5; weak D call: TRBD1 (5 bases). The CDR3 has 16 amino acids. CDR1 is MDHEN and CDR2 is SYDVKM in the germline V gene. The V and J ends lost 2 bases and 4 bases respectively, with 15 bases between them.

The J gene is TRBJ1-6, the V gene TRBV4-2; a weak D match, TRBD1 (6 bases). Germline CDR1 and CDR2: LGHNA and YNFKEQ. Trimming pared 0 bases from V and 9 bases from J, leaving 6 bases between. The CDR3 consists of 13 residues. The DNA of the CDR3 is TGTGCCAGCAGCCAAGACAGGGGTTCACCCCTCCACTTT. Amino acids: CASSQDRGSPLHF.

This clonotype was counted ten times or more. The chain recombines TRBV20-1 with TRBJ1-2, with D possibly matching TRBD1 (6 bases). There are 15 residues in the CDR3. The ends were cut back, 5 bases at V and 4 bases at J, with 20 bases in the middle. Germline lookup yields CDR1 DFQATT and CDR2 SNEGSKA (reference sequence). CDR3 DNA: TGCAGTGCTCAGCCCCAGCAGGGGAGGTCCTATGGCTACACCTTC. Translation: CSAQPQQGRSYGYTF.

This clonotype occurred once. The V and J genes are TRBV4-3 and TRBJ2-3; 11 positions agree with TRBD2. Germline loops: CDR1 LGHNA, CDR2 YSLEER. The CDR3 runs 19 residues. Trimming took 1 base from V and 4 from J; bases not matched to a gene: 13. The CDR3 coding sequence is TGCGCCAGCAGCCAAGGGCTAGCGGGGGGAACACCGAGCGCAGATACGCAGTATTTT. Protein: CASSQGLAGGTPSADTQYF.